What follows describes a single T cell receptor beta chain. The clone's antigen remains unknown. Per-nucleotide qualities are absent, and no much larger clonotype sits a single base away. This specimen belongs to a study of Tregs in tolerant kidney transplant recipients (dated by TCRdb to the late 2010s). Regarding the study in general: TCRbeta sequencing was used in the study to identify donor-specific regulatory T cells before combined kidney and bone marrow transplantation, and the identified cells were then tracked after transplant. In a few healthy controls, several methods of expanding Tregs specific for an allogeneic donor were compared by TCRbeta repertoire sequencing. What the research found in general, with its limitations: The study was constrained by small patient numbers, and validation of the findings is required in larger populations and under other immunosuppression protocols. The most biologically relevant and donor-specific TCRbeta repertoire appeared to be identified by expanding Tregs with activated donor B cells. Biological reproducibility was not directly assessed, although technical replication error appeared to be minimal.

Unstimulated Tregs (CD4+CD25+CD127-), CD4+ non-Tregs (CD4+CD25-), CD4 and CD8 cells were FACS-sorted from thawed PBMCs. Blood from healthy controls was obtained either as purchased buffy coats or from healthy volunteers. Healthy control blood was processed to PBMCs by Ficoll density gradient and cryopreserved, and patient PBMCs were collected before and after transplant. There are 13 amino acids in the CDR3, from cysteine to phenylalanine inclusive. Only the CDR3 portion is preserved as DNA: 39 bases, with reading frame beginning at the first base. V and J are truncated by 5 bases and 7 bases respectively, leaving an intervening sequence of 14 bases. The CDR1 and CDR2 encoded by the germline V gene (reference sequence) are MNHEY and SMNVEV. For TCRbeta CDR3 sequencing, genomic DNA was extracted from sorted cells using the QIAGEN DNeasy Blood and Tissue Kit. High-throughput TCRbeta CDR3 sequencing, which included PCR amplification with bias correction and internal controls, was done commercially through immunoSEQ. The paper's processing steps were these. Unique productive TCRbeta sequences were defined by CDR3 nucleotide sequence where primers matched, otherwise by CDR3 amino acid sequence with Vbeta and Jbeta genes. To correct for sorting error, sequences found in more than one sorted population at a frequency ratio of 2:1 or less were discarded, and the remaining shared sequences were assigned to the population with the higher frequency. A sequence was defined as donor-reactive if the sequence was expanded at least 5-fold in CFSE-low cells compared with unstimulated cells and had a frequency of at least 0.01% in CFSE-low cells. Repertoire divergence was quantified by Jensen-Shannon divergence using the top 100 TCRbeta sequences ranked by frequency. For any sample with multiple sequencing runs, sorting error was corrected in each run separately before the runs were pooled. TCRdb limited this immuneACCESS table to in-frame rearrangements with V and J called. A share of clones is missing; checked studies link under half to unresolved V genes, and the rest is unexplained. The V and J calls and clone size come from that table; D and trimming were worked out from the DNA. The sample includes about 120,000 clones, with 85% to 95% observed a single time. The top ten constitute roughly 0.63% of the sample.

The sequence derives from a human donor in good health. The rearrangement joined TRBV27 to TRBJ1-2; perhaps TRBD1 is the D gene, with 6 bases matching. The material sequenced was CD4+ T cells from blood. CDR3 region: CASSPTGFTGYTF. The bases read TGTGCCAGCAGTCCTACAGGGTTCACTGGCTACACCTTC.